This T cell receptor (beta chain) stems from a study of cytomegalovirus exposure and HLA in healthy donors. Study results and limitations: Across donors, most TCRs were seen rarely, yet some public ones were widespread.

Comment on this clone: Its antigen is unknown.

PCR used 60 Vbeta primers and 13 Jbeta primers. Data came from immunoSEQ multiplex PCR; TCRdb stores just in-frame clones and leaves some out. The sample has 170,000 or so clones, and its top ten clones hold approximately 2.3%. The CDR3 length is 15 residues. With 2 bases clipped from V and 4 bases from J, the junction kept 1 base outside the gene matches. The germline V gene encodes CDR1 SGHAT and CDR2 FQNNGV. The J gene is TRBJ2-3, the V gene TRBV11-2; 12 nucleotides line up with TRBD2. The sequenced material came from PBMCs. The origin of this receptor is a man aged 30 to 45 in good health and CMV-seronegative. The CDR3 DNA reads TGTGCCAGCAGCTTACGACTAGCGGGAGCAGATACGCAGTATTTT. It yields the protein CASSLRLAGADTQYF.